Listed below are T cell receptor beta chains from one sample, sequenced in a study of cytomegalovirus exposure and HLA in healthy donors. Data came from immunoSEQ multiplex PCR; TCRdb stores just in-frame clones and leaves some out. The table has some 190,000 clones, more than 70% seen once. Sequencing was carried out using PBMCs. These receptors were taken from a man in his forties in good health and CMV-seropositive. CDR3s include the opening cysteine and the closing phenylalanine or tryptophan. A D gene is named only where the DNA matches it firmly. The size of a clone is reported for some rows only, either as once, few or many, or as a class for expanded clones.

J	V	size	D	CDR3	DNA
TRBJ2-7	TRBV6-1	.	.	CASSQGGEQYF	TGTGCCAGCAGTCAGGGCGGCGAGCAGTACTTC
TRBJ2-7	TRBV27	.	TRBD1	CASSFSRGDRGTYEQYF	TGTGCCAGCAGTTTTTCTCGGGGGGACAGGGGTACCTACGAGCAGTACTTC
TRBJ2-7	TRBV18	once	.	CASSPPPRKNEQYF	TGTGCCAGCTCACCACCACCTAGAAAAAACGAGCAGTACTTC
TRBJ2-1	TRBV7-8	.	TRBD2	CASSPRSTSGFYNEQFF	TGTGCCAGCAGCCCCCGATCGACTAGCGGCTTCTACAATGAGCAGTTCTTC
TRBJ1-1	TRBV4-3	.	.	CASSVIQGGDTEAFF	TGCGCCAGCAGCGTCATACAGGGTGGGGACACTGAAGCTTTCTTT
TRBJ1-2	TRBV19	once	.	CASRLQGDYGYTF	TGTGCCAGTAGGCTACAGGGTGACTATGGCTACACCTTC
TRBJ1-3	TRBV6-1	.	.	CASSRGEDSGNTIYF	TGTGCCAGCAGCCGAGGGGAGGACTCTGGAAACACCATATATTTT
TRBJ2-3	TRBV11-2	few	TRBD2	CASSPAGLLAGVGTDTQYF	TGTGCCAGCAGCCCCGCGGGCCTACTAGCGGGAGTCGGCACAGATACGCAGTATTTT
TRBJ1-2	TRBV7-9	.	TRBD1	CASRGDRGGRNNYGYTF	TGTGCCAGCAGGGGGGACAGGGGCGGAAGAAATAACTATGGCTACACCTTC
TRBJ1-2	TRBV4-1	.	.	CASSQGAGSYGYTF	TGCGCCAGCAGCCAAGGGGCCGGATCCTATGGCTACACCTTC
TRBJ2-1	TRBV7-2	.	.	CASSLERAVEQFF	TGTGCCAGCAGCTTAGAGCGAGCGGTTGAGCAGTTCTTC
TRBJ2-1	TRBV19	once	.	CASSTRGSYNEQFF	TGTGCCAGTAGTACCAGGGGCTCCTACAATGAGCAGTTCTTC
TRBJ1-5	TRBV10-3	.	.	CAISGGGDSQPQHF	TGTGCCATCAGTGGTGGAGGGGATTCTCAGCCCCAGCATTTT
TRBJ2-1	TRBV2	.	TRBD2	CASMTGGSYNEQFF	TGTGCCAGCATGACGGGAGGTTCCTACAATGAGCAGTTCTTC
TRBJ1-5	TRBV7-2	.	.	CASSLYSQPQHF	TGTGCCAGCAGCTTGTACAGCCAGCCCCAGCATTTT
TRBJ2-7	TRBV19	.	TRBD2	CASSIVAGGPLVEQYF	TGTGCCAGTAGTATCGTAGCGGGAGGCCCGCTTGTTGAGCAGTACTTC
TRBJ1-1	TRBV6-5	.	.	CASSYPEGTEAFF	TGTGCCAGCAGTTACCCGGAGGGAACTGAAGCTTTCTTT
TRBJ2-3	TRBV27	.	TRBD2	CASSFSAGATDTQYF	TGTGCCAGCAGTTTTTCCGCGGGAGCCACAGATACGCAGTATTTT
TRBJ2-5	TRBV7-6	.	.	CASSFRYRGQETQYF	TGTGCCAGCAGCTTCCGTTATAGGGGACAAGAGACCCAGTACTTC
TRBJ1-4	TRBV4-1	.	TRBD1	CASSPGTGEEKLFF	TGCGCCAGCAGTCCCGGGACAGGGGAGGAAAAACTGTTTTTT
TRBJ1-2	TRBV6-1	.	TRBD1	CASTVDREGGYTF	TGTGCCAGCACGGTGGACAGGGAGGGTGGCTACACCTTC